This T cell receptor beta chain was documented in a study of CD8 T cells in Susac syndrome. Reverse transcription used roughly 0.45 to 1 ug RNA and random hexamers. TCRdb itself ran the immunoSEQ multiplex PCR reads through MiXCR, one entry per CDR3 protein. This table has more than 150,000 distinct CDR3 sequences, under 97% appearing once. The ends were cut back, 8 bases at V and 1 base at J, with 15 bases in the middle. The CDR3 spans 15 residues. Germline lookup yields CDR1 LNHDA and CDR2 SQIVND (reference sequence). The sequence was collected from a human donor with Susac syndrome. The genes are TRBV19 and TRBJ2-4, with D uncertain. Specimen: CD4+ T cells from PBMCs. The CDR3 DNA reads TGTGCCAGTGGTCAGGCGGTATTGGCCAAAAACATTCAGTACTTC. Amino acid sequence: CASGQAVLAKNIQYF. The full variable domain, with the rest looked up from reference TRBV19 and TRBJ2-4, is DGGITQSPKYLFRKEGQNVTLSCEQNLNHDAMYWYRQDPGQGLRLIYYSQIVNDFQKGDIAEGYSVSREKKESFPLTVTSAQKNPTAFYLCASGQAVLAKNIQYFGAGTRLSVL.